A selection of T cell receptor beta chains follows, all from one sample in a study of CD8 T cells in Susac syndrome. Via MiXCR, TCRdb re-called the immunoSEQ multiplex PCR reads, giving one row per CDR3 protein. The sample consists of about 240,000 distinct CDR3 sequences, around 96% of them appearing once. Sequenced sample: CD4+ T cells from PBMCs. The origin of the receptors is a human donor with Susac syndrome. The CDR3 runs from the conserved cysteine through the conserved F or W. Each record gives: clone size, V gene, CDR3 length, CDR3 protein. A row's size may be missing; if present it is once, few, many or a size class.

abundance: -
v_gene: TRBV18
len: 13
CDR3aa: CASSPVTVSEAFF

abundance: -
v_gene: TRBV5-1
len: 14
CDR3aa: CASSSDGTQETQYF

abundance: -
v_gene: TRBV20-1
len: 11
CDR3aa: CSARGRDTQYF

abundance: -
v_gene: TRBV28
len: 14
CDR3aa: CASSLAGAPGELFF

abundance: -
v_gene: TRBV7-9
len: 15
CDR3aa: CASSHSSGLHYEQFF

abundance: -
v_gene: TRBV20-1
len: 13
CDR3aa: CSAISGDTDTQYF

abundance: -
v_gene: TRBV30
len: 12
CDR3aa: CAWSRDTGELFF

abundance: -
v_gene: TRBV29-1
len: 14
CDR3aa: CSAQPRRSQETQYF

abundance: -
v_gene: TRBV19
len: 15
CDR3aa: CASSQGQARSYEQYF

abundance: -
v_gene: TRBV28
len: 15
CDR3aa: CASSFRSGNNSPLHF

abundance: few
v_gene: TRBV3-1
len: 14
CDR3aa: CASSRGTGNYGYTF

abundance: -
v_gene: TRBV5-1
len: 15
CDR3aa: CASSHGTSGTYEQYF

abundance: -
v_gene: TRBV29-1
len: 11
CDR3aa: CSVAEGNTIYF

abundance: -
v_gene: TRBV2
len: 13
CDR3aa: CASSPGPWDIQYF

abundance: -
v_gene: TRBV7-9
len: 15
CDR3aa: CASSRSWTGAYEQYF

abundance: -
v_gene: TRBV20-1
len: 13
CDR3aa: CSAVDNLGTEAFF

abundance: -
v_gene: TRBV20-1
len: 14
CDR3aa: CSARDSGGTDTQYF

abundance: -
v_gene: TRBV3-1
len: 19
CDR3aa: CASSPPEMPLLSPGDEQYF

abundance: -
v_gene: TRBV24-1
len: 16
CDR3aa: CATSDPAGGGTGELFF

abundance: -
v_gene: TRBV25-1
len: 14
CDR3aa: CASSETGSRETQYF

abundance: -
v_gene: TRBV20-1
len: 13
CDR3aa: CSARPGQFYEQYF

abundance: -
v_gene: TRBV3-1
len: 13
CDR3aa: CASSQGAIYGYTF

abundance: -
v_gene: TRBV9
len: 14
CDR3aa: CASSVGGTAGTQYF

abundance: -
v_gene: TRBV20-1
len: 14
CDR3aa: CSASPSRGEGELFF

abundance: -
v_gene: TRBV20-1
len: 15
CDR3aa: CSAREGSGIWDTQYF

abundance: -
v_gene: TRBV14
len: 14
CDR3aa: CASSQVNSENTIYF

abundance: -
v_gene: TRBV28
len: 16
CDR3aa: CASRPEWGRGNEKLFF

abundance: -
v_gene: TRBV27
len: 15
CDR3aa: CASSLTRQVLYEQYF

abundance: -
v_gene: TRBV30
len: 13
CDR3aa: CAWTPGHTYEQYF

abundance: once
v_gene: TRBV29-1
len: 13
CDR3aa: CSGGRDGYNEQFF

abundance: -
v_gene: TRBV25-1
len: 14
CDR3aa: CASSALSGANVLTF

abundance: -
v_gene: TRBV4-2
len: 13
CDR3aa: CASSQVRGEKLFF

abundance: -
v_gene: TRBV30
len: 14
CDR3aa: CAWGTGGAKDTQYF

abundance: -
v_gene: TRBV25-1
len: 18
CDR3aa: CASSEYRRMGLVGETQYF

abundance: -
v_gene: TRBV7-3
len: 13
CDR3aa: CASSYSRGDTQYF

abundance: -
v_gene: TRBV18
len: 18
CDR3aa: CASSPRWDSRANTGELFF

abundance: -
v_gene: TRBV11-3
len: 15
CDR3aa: CASSFHRGGNTEAFF

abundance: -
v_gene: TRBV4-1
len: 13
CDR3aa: CASSRLPGDEQFF

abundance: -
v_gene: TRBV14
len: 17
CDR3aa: CASSQVQAPAPGSGYTF

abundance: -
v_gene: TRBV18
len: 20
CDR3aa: CASSPLPQDRGIYGNQPQHF

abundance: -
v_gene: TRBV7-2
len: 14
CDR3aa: CASSLVAGGETQYF

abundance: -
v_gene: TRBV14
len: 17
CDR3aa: CASSRRTGGSGANVLTF

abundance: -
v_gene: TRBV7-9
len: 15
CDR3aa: CASSPIAGMDNEQFF

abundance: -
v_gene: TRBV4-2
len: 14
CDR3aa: CASSQAGTGIGYTF

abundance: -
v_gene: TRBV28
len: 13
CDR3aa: CASSPWVYNEQFF